This T cell receptor (beta chain) was obtained from a study of T cell responses to AZD1222 COVID-19 vaccine. TCRdb keeps only in-frame clones here, not all; method: immunoSEQ multiplex PCR. The repertoire holds under 100,000 clones, with about 91% as singletons. V lost 5 bases, J lost 3 bases, and 6 bases stayed unmatched. The CDR3 loop spans 15 amino acids. Germline loops: CDR1 MNHEY, CDR2 SMNVEV (reference sequence). This clonotype was sampled from an adult in good health. The chain carries TRBV27 and TRBJ1-5; 8 positions agree with TRBD1. Here the sequenced sample was peripheral blood, taken on day 0 of MenACWY control vaccination. The CDR3 loop reads CASSTRQGNNQPQHF. The CDR3 DNA follows: TGTGCCAGCAGTACTAGACAGGGGAACAATCAGCCCCAGCATTTT.